This T cell receptor (beta chain) came from a study of blood T cell repertoires in COVID-19. Study information: T cells, B-cell-depleted T cells, or PBMCs supplied cDNA or gDNA.

Only in-frame clones appear in the TCRdb table, and some are missing; sequencing was by immunoSEQ multiplex PCR. The sample lists about 160,000 clones, over 75% occurring once. The CDR3 is 15 residues long. Germline loops: CDR1 LNHDA, CDR2 SQIVND (reference sequence). The V and J ends lost 5 bases and 0 bases respectively, with 13 bases between them. V gene TRBV19 combines with J gene TRBJ1-1, with a possible D match to TRBD1 (5 bases). This clonotype was obtained from a man aged 55-75 years with active or convalescent COVID-19. Sequencing used peripheral blood. DNA of the CDR3: TGTGCCAGTAGTTCCCGACAGATCATGAACACTGAAGCTTTCTTT. This sequence encodes CASSSRQIMNTEAFF.